This TCR beta chain was documented in a study of blood T cell repertoires in COVID-19. Methods used by the authors: Cell counts per sample came from amplifying reference gene primers. The repertoire was sequenced with immunoSEQ multiplex PCR; TCRdb's copy has only in-frame clones and lacks some. Clone size and V and J calls were adopted from that table, with D and trimming inferred from the DNA. Among 65,000 to 90,000 clones listed, 79% were seen once. This clone was counted between two and nine times. Germline V gives CDR1 MNHEY, CDR2 SVGAGI. The CDR3 consists of 13 residues. With 6 bases clipped from V and 10 bases from J, the junction kept 10 bases outside the gene matches.

This receptor was taken from a man aged 60 to 69 with active or convalescent COVID-19. Sequencing was done on a sample of peripheral blood. The rearrangement links TRBV6-5 to TRBJ2-3; 7 bases match TRBD1. The CDR3 reads CASRDRVSGSQYF. DNA of the CDR3: TGTGCCAGCAGAGACAGGGTTTCGGGTTCGCAGTATTTT.